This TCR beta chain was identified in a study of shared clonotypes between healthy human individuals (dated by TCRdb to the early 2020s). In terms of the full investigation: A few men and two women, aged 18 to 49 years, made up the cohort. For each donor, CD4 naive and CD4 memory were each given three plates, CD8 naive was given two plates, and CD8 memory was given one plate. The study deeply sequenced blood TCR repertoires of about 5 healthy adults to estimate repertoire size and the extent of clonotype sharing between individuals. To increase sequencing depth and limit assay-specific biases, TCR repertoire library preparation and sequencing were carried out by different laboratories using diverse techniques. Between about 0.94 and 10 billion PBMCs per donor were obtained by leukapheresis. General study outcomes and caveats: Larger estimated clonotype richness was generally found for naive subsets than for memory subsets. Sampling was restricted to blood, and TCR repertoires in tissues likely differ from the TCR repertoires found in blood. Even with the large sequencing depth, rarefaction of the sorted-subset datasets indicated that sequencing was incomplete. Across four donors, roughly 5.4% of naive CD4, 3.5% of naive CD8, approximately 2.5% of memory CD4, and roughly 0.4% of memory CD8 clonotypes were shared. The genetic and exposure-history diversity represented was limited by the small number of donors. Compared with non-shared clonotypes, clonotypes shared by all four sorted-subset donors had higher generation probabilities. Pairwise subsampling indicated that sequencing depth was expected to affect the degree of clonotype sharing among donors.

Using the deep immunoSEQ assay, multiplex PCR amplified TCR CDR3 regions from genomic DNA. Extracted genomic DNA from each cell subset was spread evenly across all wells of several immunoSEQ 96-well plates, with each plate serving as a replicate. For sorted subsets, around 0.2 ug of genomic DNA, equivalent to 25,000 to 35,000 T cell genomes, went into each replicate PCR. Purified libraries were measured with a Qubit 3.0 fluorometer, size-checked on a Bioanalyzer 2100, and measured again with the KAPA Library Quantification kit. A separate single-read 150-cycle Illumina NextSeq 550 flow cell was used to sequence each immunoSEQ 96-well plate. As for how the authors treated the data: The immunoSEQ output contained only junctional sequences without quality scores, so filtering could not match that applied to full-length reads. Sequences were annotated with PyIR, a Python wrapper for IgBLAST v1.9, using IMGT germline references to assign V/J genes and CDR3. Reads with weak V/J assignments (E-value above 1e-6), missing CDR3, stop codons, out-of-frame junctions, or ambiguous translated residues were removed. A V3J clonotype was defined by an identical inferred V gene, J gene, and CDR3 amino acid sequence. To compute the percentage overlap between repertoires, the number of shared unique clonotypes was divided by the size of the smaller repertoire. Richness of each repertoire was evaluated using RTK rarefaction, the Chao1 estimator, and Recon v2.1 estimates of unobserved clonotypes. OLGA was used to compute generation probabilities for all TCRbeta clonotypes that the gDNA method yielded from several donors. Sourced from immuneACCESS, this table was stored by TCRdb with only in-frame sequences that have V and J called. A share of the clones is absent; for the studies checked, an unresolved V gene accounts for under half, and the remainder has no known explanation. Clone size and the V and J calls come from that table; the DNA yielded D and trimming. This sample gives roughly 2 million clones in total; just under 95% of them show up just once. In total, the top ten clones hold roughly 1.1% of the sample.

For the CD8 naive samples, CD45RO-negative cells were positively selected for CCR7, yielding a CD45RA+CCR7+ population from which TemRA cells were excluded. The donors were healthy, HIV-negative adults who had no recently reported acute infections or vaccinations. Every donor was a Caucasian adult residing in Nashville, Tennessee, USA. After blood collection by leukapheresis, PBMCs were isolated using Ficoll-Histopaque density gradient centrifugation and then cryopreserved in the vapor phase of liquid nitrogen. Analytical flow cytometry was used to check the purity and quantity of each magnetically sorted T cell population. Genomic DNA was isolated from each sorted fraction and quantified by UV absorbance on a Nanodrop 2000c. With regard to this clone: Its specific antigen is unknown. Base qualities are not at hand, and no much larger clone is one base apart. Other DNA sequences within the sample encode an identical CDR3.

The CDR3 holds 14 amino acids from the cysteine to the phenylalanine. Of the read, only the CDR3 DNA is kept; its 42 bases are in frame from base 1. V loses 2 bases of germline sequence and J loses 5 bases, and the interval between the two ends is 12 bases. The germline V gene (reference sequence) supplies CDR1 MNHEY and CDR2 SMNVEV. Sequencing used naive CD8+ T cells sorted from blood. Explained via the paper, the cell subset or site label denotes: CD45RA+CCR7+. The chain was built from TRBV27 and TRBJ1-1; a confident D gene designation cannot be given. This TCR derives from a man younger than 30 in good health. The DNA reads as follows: TGTGCCAGCAGTTTAAGTCCGGGAGGGACTGAAGCTTTCTTT. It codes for CASSLSPGGTEAFF.